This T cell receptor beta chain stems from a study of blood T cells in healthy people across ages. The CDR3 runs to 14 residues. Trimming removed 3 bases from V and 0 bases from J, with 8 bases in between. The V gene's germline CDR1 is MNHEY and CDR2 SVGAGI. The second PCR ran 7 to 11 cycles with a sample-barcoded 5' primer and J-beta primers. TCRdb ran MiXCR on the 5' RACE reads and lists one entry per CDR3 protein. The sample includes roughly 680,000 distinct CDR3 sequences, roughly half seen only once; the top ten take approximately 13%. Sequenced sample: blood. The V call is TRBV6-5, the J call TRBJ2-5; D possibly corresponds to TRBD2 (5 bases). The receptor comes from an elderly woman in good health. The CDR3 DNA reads TGTGCCAGCAGTTATGACGGGGACCAAGAGACCCAGTACTTC. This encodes CASSYDGDQETQYF.